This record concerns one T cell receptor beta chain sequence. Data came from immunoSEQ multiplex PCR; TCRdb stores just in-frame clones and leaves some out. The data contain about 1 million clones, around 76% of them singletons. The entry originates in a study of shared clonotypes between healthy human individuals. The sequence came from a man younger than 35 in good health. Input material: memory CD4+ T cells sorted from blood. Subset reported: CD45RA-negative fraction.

CDR3 DNA: TGTGCCAGCAGTTTAAGTCTCGGACAGGGACAGACCCAGTACTTC. This encodes CASSLSLGQGQTQYF. The chain joins TRBV28 to TRBJ2-5, with 8 bases aligning to TRBD1. The CDR3 extends over 15 amino acids. Per germline, CDR1 MDHEN and CDR2 SYDVKM. The junction had 8 bases not matched to a gene; V was cut back by 2 bases and J by 6 bases.